This paragraph reports one T cell receptor (beta chain). Its binding antigen is unknown. The germline gene is not matched at one end of the junction; a read error may be the cause. Patients chosen for sequencing had shown expansion of CD8+CD57+ cells by flow cytometry. Every patient had severe acquired aplastic anemia, diagnosed using the International Study of Aplastic Anemia and Agranulocytosis and Camitta criteria. No patient had received any therapy when blood was sampled. The study deep-sequenced TCR repertoires of sorted CD4+ and CD8+ blood T cells from severe aplastic anemia patients and healthy subjects. In the USA, patient enrollment took place under clinicaltrials.gov protocols 00001620, 01623167, 00001397, 00071045, 00081523 and 00961064. Ficoll-Paque density gradient centrifugation was used to isolate peripheral blood mononuclear cells. CD4+ and CD8+ T cells were sorted by FACS or magnetic beads before DNA extraction.

The data were taken from a study of CD8+CD57+ T cells in acquired aplastic anemia (dated by TCRdb to 2016 to 2019). Broadly, across the study: Extracted DNA from sorted CD4+ and CD8+ cells averaged around 3.4 ug, ranging from about 0.19 to 30 ug. CD8+CD57+ expansion was defined as a frequency above the mean frequency observed in healthy subjects. Study-level results and caveats: Although around 30 CD8+ CDR3 sequences were shared by patients and controls, these sequences appeared highly expressed in patients and within the immunodominant clones of patients. No significant difference in CD8+ Simpson's diversity was found between patients and healthy controls (P=0.060).

Genomic DNA served as template for TCR beta VDJ combination and CDR3 sequence profiling. An Illumina HiSeq 2000 was the platform used for TCR repertoire sequencing. The original pipeline was this. Repertoires were assessed using TRBV/TRBJ rearrangement plots, CDR3 size and DJ length profiles, and Simpson's diversity index. The most abundant DNA sequence in the deep sequencing data was taken as the immunodominant clone. CDR3 amino acid sequences were checked for sharing between subjects and were compared against published repertoires and the VDJdb database. TCRdb itself trimmed the public reads at Q25 with fastp, ran MiXCR and retained productive beta chains. Records with the same CDR3 protein are collapsed into one entry carrying the most frequent genes and DNA. TCRdb's processing, not the authors', yielded these V and J calls. This sample holds approximately 59,000 distinct CDR3 sequences; roughly 60% were observed only once. The ten largest account for about 16% of the sample.

Specimen: sorted CD4+, CD8+, or CD8+CD57+ T cells (not recorded which) from PBMCs. This clonotype was obtained from a human donor with aplastic anemia.

The DNA sequence is as follows: TGTGCCAGCAGTTTATCGTCTAGCTCCTACGAGCAGCACTTC. The encoded protein is CASSLSSSSYEQHF. The chain joins TRBV27 to TRBJ2-7; TRBD2 is perhaps the D gene, given 5 matching bases. CDR1 MNHEY and CDR2 SMNVEV are derived from the germline V gene (reference sequence). The CDR3, from cysteine to phenylalanine, totals 14 residues. The only DNA kept is the CDR3, 42 bases in frame from the first base.